The clone carrying this T cell receptor (beta chain) was detected once. Its specificity is unknown. This sample is drawn from a study of CD8 T cells in acute hepatitis C reinfection. Time point meaning: naive CD8 control sorted from an acute-time-point sample. Points from the study as a whole: No group differed significantly in the high NS3-1073 repertoire diversity.

CDR1 SGHAT and CDR2 FQNNGV come from the germline V gene. The CDR3 loop spans 16 amino acids. With 7 bases removed from V and 6 bases from J, the gap between germline ends came to 23 bases. TCRdb's copy holds only in-frame clones and misses some; the assay was immunoSEQ multiplex PCR. This sample has some 38,000 clones, with about 86% found just once. The gene calls are TRBV11-2 and TRBJ2-3; D perhaps matches TRBD2 (6 bases). This TCR derives from a man aged 25-45 years with chronic hepatitis C. The sample was naive CD8+ T cells from PBMCs. Here the CDR3 reads CASTKILAPGWDTQYF. Written as DNA, the CDR3 is TGTGCCAGCACCAAAATACTAGCCCCGGGGTGGGATACGCAGTATTTT. Full variable domain (remainder filled in from reference TRBV11-2 and TRBJ2-3): EAGVAQSPRYKIIEKRQSVAFWCNPISGHATLYWYQQILGQGPKLLIQFQNNGVVDDSQLPKDRFSAERLKGVDSTLKIQPAKLEDSAVYLCASTKILAPGWDTQYFGPGTRLTVL.